This record concerns one T cell receptor (beta chain) sequence. What it binds is not known. Sequencing of the DNA from cultured CD4+ T cells was carried out with the Oncomine TCR Beta short-read assay. TCRdb reprocessed the PCR reads with MiXCR, giving one entry per CDR3 protein. Counted here are more than 20,000 distinct CDR3 sequences, 32% occurring once; the ten biggest clones make up over 10%. Germline V lookup: CDR1 ENHRY, CDR2 SYGVKD. CDR3 length: 19 amino acids. V shed 6 bases and J 0 bases; nucleotides not matched to a gene: 9. These data are taken from a study of vaccination and CD4 T cells after COVID-19. The overall study: Six males and four females, two of them Hispanic, were enrolled as convalescents. Blood was drawn a median roughly 68 days post second dose, range 14 to 241. The authors exposed cells to overlapping spike peptides derived from SARS-CoV-2, HCoV-NL63, HCoV-OC43 and HCoV-229E.

Time point defined: late sampling 161 to 241 days after vaccination in a few convalescent patients. The treatment is: roughly nine-day PBMC culture with coronavirus spike peptide pools or control peptides (ViraFEST assay). Expansion of antigen-specific T cells with peptide pools by ViraFEST preceded sequencing of TCRs. This chain connects TRBV10-3 to TRBJ2-1; 15 bases align to TRBD2. The TCR was taken from a human donor who had recovered from COVID-19. The sample was CD4+ T cells from blood, cultured in vitro, taken about 7 months after SARS-CoV-2 vaccination. The CDR3 sequence is CAIREGTSGRSDSYNEQFF. In DNA form, the CDR3 reads TGTGCCATCAGGGAAGGGACTAGCGGGAGGTCAGACTCCTACAATGAGCAGTTCTTC.